The 31 T cell receptor beta chains below come from one sample, sequenced in a study of T-cell memory formation after mild COVID-19. Using its own MiXCR run on the 5' RACE reads, TCRdb lists one record per CDR3 protein. The sample contains hundreds of thousands of distinct CDR3 sequences, approximately 21% of which appear only once. The specimen was PBMCs or a T cell subset sorted from them (not recorded which). The receptors here all came from an adult woman who had mild COVID-19 (a few samples of this study predate the infection). Cell type and time point are not known.

The chain is built from TRBV2 and TRBJ2-3; D perhaps matches TRBD1 (6 bases). CDR3 size: 16 residues. Between the trimmed V and J ends, which lost 5 bases and 0 bases, there was a span of 15 bases. Germline values: CDR1 SNHLY, CDR2 FYNNEI. The chain's CDR3 is CASSIRGTFSTDTQYF. CDR3 coding DNA: TGTGCCAGCAGTATAAGGGGGACGTTTAGCACAGATACGCAGTATTTT.

This clonotype was counted only a few times. This CDR3 reads CASSRVLSSYYEQYF. CDR3 sequence (DNA): TGTGCCAGCAGCCGGGTCCTTAGTAGTTACTACGAGCAGTACTTC. This rearrangement joins TRBV12-3 or TRBV12-4 to TRBJ2-7; D remains ambiguous. This CDR3 comprises 15 residues. V was pared by 6 bases and J by 3 bases, with 18 bases between.

This chain joins TRBV6-1 and TRBJ1-5; no definite D call. Per the germline V gene, CDR1 is MNHNS and CDR2 is SASEGT. The CDR3 sequence is 15 residues long. Between the trimmed V and J ends, which lost 2 bases and 5 bases, there was a span of 13 bases. The CDR3 sequence is CASSESGPNDQPQHF. Written as DNA, the CDR3 is TGTGCCAGCAGTGAATCCGGGCCCAACGATCAGCCCCAGCATTTT.

This clonotype was observed a few times. V is TRBV23-1 and J is TRBJ1-1; possibly TRBD1 for D (5 bases). TRBV23-1 is an open reading frame, and its role is uncertain. The V end was cut by 10 bases, the J end by 7 bases, with 25 bases between. This CDR3 contains 15 residues. CDR3 residues: CATPGRDPEEGEAFF. CDR3 nucleotide sequence: TGCGCCACCCCGGGCCGGGACCCCGAGGAAGGTGAAGCTTTCTTT.

This clonotype was seen only a few times. The rearrangement links TRBV5-5 to TRBJ2-5, with 10 bases lining up with TRBD1. Germline V gene lookup returns CDR1 SGHKS and CDR2 YYEKEE (reference sequence). This CDR3 is built from 15 residues. J lost 2 bases, V lost 4 bases, and 5 bases had no gene match. CDR3: CASSAGGQGQETQYF. In DNA, the CDR3 is TGTGCCAGCAGCGCGGGGGGACAGGGGCAAGAGACCCAGTACTTC.

This clonotype was detected a few times. V usage is TRBV6-5 and J usage is TRBJ2-1; maybe TRBD2 (6 bases). The length of the CDR3 is 14 residues. V was clipped by 6 bases and J by 4 bases, with 13 bases between them. The V gene's germline CDR1 is MNHEY and CDR2 SVGAGI. The CDR3 protein is CASRTAGFYNEQFF. The DNA of the CDR3 is TGTGCCAGCAGAACCGCGGGGTTTTACAATGAGCAGTTCTTC.

The chain joins TRBV7-9 to TRBJ2-1; TRBD1 matches at 7 bases. Germline V gene lookup returns CDR1 SEHNR and CDR2 FQNEAQ (reference sequence). V lost 2 bases, J lost 9 bases, and 4 bases stayed unmatched. The CDR3 loop spans 13 amino acids. The CDR3 DNA is TGTGCCAGCAGCTTAACAGGGGAAGGTGAGCAGTTCTTC. Translating it yields CASSLTGEGEQFF.

V usage is TRBV10-3 and J usage is TRBJ2-7; D unclear. The CDR3 sequence is 10 residues long. Germline assignment: CDR1 ENHRY and CDR2 SYGVKD. V lost 8 bases, J lost 4 bases, and 6 bases lay in between. The CDR3, as DNA: TGTGCCATCTCACAGTACGAGCAGTACTTC. Translation: CAISQYEQYF.

CDR3 region: CASSSAFSYNEQFF. CDR3 nucleotides: TGTGCCAGCAGTAGCGCATTCTCCTACAATGAGCAGTTCTTC. The rearrangement links TRBV12-3 or TRBV12-4 to TRBJ2-1, with D hard to call. This CDR3 has 14 residues. The V end lost 5 bases, the J end lost 0 bases, and 8 bases lay between the germline ends.

A few counts support this clonotype. The chain uses TRBV12-3 or TRBV12-4 and TRBJ1-2; 7 bases are a match to TRBD1. The junction had 4 bases not matched to a gene; V was cut back by 3 bases and J by 9 bases. The CDR3 spans 12 residues. CDR3 region: CASSFHRGSYTF. CDR3 in DNA: TGTGCCAGCAGTTTTCACAGGGGTAGCTACACCTTC.

This clonotype was recorded a few times. The chain links TRBV20-1 to TRBJ1-1; D unclear. Trimming took off 3 bases at V and 3 bases at J, with 11 bases between the two ends. Germline V CDR1 and CDR2: DFQATT, SNEGSKA (reference sequence). The CDR3 spans 13 residues. The CDR3 DNA is TGCAGTGCTAGGGAGGGCCCCTACACTGAAGCTTTCTTT. Amino acid sequence: CSAREGPYTEAFF.

The rearrangement joins TRBV7-9 to TRBJ1-2; D unresolved. This CDR3 comprises 15 residues. Germline CDR1 and CDR2: SEHNR and FQNEAQ (reference sequence). V dropped 1 base and J dropped 8 bases, with 17 bases sitting between them. CDR3: CASSLGVSADGGYTF. CDR3 nucleotides: TGTGCCAGCAGCTTAGGTGTGAGTGCCGACGGGGGCTACACCTTC.

This clonotype came up a few times. This chain connects TRBV29-1 to TRBJ2-1, with 7 bases identical to TRBD2. Germline-derived CDR1 and CDR2 are SQVTM and ANQGSEA. The CDR3 covers 14 residues. Trimming at V came to 5 bases and at J to 12 bases, leaving 16 bases not matched to a gene. CDR3 protein: CSVYRPRGESGQFF. The DNA of the CDR3 is TGCAGCGTTTATAGGCCTCGGGGGGAGAGTGGGCAGTTCTTC.

The sample holds a few counts of this clonotype. The V call is TRBV5-1, the J call TRBJ2-5; tentative D call: TRBD2 (6 bases). Looked up from germline, CDR1 is SGHRS and CDR2 is YFSETQ. V was shortened by 4 bases and J by 3 bases, with 13 bases between the two germline ends. The CDR3 contains 14 residues. In nucleotides, the CDR3 is TGCGCCAGCAGCCCCCGGCGGAGGGAAGAGACCCAGTACTTC. As protein: CASSPRRREETQYF.

This clonotype was seen more than once but under ten times. The V call is TRBV7-9, the J call TRBJ2-7; perhaps TRBD2 as D (6 bases). Trimming left V 5 bases short and J 1 base short, with 9 bases between. The CDR3 is 13 residues long. Germline CDR1 SEHNR, CDR2 FQNEAQ (reference sequence). In nucleotides, the CDR3 is TGTGCCAGCAGCATCCGGGGGTCCTACGAGCAGTACTTC. Translated: CASSIRGSYEQYF.

The sample holds a few counts of this clonotype. This rearrangement joins TRBV14 to TRBJ2-1; perhaps TRBD2 as D (6 bases). CDR1 and CDR2 (germline): SGHDN, FVKESK. V gave up 4 bases and J gave up 4 bases, with 17 bases separating them. The CDR3 extends over 16 amino acids. The chain's CDR3 is CASSPSGVGRYNEQFF. The DNA for the CDR3 is TGTGCCAGCAGCCCCTCGGGGGTCGGGAGATACAATGAGCAGTTCTTC.

The sample holds a few counts of this clonotype. V gene TRBV4-3 combines with J gene TRBJ2-3; no firm D call. The germline gives CDR1 LGHNA, CDR2 YSLEER. This CDR3 contains 12 residues. The V and J ends lost 0 bases and 7 bases respectively, with 5 bases between them. The CDR3 loop reads CASSQEQNTQYF. The CDR3 nucleotides read TGCGCCAGCAGCCAAGAACAGAATACGCAGTATTTT.

V and J are TRBV7-8 and TRBJ1-2, with no clear D. The V gene's germline CDR1 is SGHVS and CDR2 FQNEAQ. V shed 7 bases and J shed 3 bases, with 12 bases lying between them. This CDR3 region has 13 residues. The CDR3 region is CASNPGSDYGYTF. CDR3 nucleotide sequence: TGTGCCAGCAACCCAGGAAGCGACTATGGCTACACCTTC.

The CDR3 nucleotides are TGCGCCAGCAGCCAAGATCCCCGAGGAGGGTCCATGATGGAGCAGTACTTC. Amino acids: CASSQDPRGGSMMEQYF. The chain is built from TRBV4-3 and TRBJ2-7; the D gene is possibly TRBD2 (6 bases). Germline V CDR1 and CDR2: LGHNA, YSLEER. Trimming shortened V by 0 bases and J by 7 bases, and 22 bases separated the two germline ends. The CDR3 covers 17 residues.

This clonotype came up a few times. In DNA form, the CDR3 reads TGTGCCAGCAGTCCTACTAGCGGGGGGGTCTACGAGCAGTACTTC. It is translated as CASSPTSGGVYEQYF. The chain employs TRBV12-3 or TRBV12-4 and TRBJ2-7, with TRBD2 matching 13 bases. V shed 5 bases and J 3 bases; nucleotides not matched to a gene: 4. The CDR3 runs 15 residues.

The chain links TRBV19 to TRBJ2-3; 7 positions match TRBD2. V was clipped by 5 bases and J by 1 base; unmatched bases: 21. CDR3 size: 20 residues. Germline V lookup: CDR1 LNHDA, CDR2 SQIVND (reference sequence). CDR3 DNA: TGTGCCAGTAGTTCGGGAATACGCGGGGGACGATTACAAGGCACAGATACGCAGTATTTT. As protein: CASSSGIRGGRLQGTDTQYF.

This clonotype was observed a few times. The CDR3 coding sequence is TGTGCCAGCAGTCCCGCCGGGGTAGTTGCGGGTCAGCCCCAGCATTTT. It translates to CASSPAGVVAGQPQHF. The chain couples TRBV6-6 to TRBJ1-5; D is undetermined. The CDR3 spans 16 residues. Trimming shortened V by 5 bases and J by 6 bases, and 20 bases separated the two germline ends. The germline V gene has CDR1 MNHNY and CDR2 SVGAGI (reference sequence).

The chain employs TRBV20-1 and TRBJ1-1; the D gene is possibly TRBD1 (5 bases). CDR3 length: 13 residues. Per germline, CDR1 DFQATT and CDR2 SNEGSKA (reference sequence). V was clipped by 0 bases and J by 5 bases, with 10 bases between them. The CDR3 DNA follows: TGCAGTGCTAGAGAGGGGGAGAGAACTGAAGCTTTCTTT. Encoded protein: CSAREGERTEAFF.

This clonotype was observed at least ten times. The rearrangement joins TRBV20-1 to TRBJ1-2; D perhaps matches TRBD1 (5 bases). The CDR3 covers 17 residues. V dropped 3 bases and J dropped 4 bases, with 24 bases sitting between them. From germline, CDR1 is DFQATT and CDR2 SNEGSKA (reference sequence). The CDR3 sequence: CSASSRGRASSGYGYTF. The CDR3 DNA reads TGCAGTGCTAGTAGTCGGGGCAGGGCTTCCTCGGGCTATGGCTACACCTTC.

This clonotype was observed many times. This chain uses TRBV6-5 with TRBJ2-1; D is uncertain. This CDR3 has 11 residues. Trimming left V 2 bases short and J 7 bases short, with 3 bases between. Germline V gene lookup returns CDR1 MNHEY and CDR2 SVGAGI. The CDR3 sequence is CASSYGNEQFF. The CDR3, as DNA: TGTGCCAGCAGTTACGGGAATGAGCAGTTCTTC.

This sequence joins TRBV7-3 and TRBJ1-1; 7 bases are shared with TRBD1. V trimming: 0 bases; J trimming: 5 bases; junction bases outside the gene matches: 9. The germline V gene encodes CDR1 SGHTA and CDR2 FQGTGA. The CDR3 has 16 residues. The CDR3 protein is CASSLTPLTGWTEAFF. CDR3 coding DNA: TGTGCCAGCAGCTTAACCCCGTTGACAGGGTGGACTGAAGCTTTCTTT.

The V and J genes are TRBV6-6 and TRBJ2-7; 11 bases agree with TRBD2. The CDR3 runs to 14 residues. After removal of 5 bases from V and 6 bases from J, the junction contained 6 bases not matched to a gene. Germline V CDR1 and CDR2: MNHNY, SVGAGI (reference sequence). The CDR3 sequence: CASSETSGISEQYF. The CDR3 coding sequence is TGTGCCAGCAGTGAGACTAGCGGGATATCCGAGCAGTACTTC.

This chain joins TRBV12-3 or TRBV12-4 and TRBJ2-7, with D perhaps TRBD1 (5 bases). The CDR3 totals 12 residues. V lost 5 bases to trimming and J lost 5 bases, with 10 bases between them. Here the CDR3 reads CASSTRVNEQYF. CDR3 nucleotides: TGTGCCAGCAGTACCAGGGTTAACGAGCAGTACTTC.

The chain employs TRBV20-1 and TRBJ2-7, with D perhaps TRBD1 (6 bases). V shed 0 bases and J shed 6 bases, with 12 bases lying between them. Germline V lookup: CDR1 DFQATT, CDR2 SNEGSKA (reference sequence). The CDR3 is 13 residues long. DNA of the CDR3: TGCAGTGCTAGAGATAGTCAGGGGCCCGAGCAGTACTTC. Amino acids: CSARDSQGPEQYF.

This clonotype was observed a handful of times. This chain joins TRBV5-1 and TRBJ2-7; D is ambiguous. The CDR3 covers 13 residues. CDR1 is SGHRS and CDR2 is YFSETQ in the germline V gene. Trimming removed 2 bases at V and 3 bases at J, with 9 bases between. For the CDR3, the DNA is TGCGCCAGCAGCTTCGCGAAGGGCTACGAGCAGTACTTC. Its translation is CASSFAKGYEQYF. Full variable domain (remainder filled in from reference TRBV5-1 and TRBJ2-7): KAGVTQTPRYLIKTRGQQVTLSCSPISGHRSVSWYQQTPGQGLQFLFEYFSETQRNKGNFPGRFSGRQFSNSRSEMNVSTLELGDSALYLCASSFAKGYEQYFGPGTRLTVT.

This clonotype has just a few counts. The V gene is TRBV9, the J gene TRBJ2-2; the D is unclear. Looked up from germline, CDR1 is SGDLS and CDR2 is YYNGEE. Trimming removed 0 bases from V and 7 bases from J, with 4 bases in between. The CDR3 length is 12 residues. The CDR3 DNA is TGTGCCAGCAGCGTAGAGATCGGGGAGCTGTTTTTT. This encodes CASSVEIGELFF.